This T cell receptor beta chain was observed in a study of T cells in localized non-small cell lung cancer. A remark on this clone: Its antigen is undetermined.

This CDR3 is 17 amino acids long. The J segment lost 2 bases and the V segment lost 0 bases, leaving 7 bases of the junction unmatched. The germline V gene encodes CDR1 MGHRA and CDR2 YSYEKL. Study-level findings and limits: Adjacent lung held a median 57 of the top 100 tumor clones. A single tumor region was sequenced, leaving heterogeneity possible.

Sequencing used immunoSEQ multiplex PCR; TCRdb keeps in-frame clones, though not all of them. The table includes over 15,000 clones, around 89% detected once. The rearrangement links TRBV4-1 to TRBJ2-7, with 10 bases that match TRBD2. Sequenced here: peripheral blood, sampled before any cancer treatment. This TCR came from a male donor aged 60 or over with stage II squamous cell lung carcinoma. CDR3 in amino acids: CASSQDRGTSVTYEQYF. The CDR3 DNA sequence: TGCGCCAGCAGCCAAGATCGCGGGACTAGCGTCACCTACGAGCAGTACTTC.